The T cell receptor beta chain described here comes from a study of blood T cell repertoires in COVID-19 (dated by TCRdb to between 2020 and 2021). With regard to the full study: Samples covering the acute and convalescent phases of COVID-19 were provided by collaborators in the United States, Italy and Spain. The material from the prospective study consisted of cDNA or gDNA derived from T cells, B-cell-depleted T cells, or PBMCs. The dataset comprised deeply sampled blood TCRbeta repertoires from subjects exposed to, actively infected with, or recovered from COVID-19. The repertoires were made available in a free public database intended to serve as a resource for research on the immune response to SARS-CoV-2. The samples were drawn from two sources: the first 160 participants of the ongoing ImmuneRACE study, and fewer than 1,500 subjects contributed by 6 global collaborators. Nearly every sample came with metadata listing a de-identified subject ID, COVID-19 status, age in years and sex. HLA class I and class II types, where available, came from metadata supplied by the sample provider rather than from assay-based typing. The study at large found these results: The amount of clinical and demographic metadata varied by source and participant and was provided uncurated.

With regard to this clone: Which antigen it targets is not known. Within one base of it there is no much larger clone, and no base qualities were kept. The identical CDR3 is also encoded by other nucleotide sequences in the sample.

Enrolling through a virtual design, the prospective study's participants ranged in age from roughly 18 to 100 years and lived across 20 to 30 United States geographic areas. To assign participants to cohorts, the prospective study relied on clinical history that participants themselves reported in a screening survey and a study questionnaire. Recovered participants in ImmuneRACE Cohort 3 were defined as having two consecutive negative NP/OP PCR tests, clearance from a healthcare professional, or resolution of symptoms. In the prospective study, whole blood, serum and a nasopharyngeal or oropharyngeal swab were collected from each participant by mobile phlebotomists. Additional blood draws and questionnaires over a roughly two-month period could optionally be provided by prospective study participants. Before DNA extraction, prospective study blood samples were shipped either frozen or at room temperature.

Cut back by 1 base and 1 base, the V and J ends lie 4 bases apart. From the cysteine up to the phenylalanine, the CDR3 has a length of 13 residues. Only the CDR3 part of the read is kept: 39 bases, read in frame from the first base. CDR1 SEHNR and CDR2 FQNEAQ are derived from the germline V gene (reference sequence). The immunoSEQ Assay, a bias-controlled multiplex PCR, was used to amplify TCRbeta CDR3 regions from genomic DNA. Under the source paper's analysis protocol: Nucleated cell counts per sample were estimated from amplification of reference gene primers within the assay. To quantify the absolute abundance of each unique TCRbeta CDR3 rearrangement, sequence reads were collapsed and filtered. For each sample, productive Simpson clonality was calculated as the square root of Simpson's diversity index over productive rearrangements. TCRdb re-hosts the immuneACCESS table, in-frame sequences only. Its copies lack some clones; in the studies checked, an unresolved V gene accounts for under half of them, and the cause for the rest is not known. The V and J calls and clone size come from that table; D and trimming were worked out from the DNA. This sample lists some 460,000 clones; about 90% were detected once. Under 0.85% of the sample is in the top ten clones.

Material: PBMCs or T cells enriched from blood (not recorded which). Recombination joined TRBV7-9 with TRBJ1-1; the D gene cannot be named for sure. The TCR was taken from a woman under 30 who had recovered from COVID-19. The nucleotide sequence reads TGTGCCAGCAGCTTAGACAGGAACACTGAAGCTTTCTTT. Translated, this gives CASSLDRNTEAFF. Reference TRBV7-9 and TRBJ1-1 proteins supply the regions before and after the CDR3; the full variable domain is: DTGVSQNPRHKITKRGQNVTFRCDPISEHNRLYWYRQTLGQGPEFLTYFQNEAQLEKSRLLSDRFSAERPKGSFSTLEIQRTEQGDSAMYLCASSLDRNTEAFFGQGTRLTVV.